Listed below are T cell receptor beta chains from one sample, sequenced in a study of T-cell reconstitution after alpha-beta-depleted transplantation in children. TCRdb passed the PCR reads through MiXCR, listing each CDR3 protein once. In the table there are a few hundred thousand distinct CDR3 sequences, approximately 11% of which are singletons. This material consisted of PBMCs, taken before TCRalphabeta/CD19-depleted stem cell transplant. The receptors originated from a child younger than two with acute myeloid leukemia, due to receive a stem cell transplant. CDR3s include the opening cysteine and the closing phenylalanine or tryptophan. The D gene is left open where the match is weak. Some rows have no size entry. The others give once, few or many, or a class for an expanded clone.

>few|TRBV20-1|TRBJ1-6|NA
TGCAGTGCTAGTTCAAAGCCGGGGAATTCACCCCTCCACTTT
CSASSKPGNSPLHF
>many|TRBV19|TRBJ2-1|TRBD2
TGTGCCAGTAGTACACTAGCGTACAATGAGCAGTTCTTC
CASSTLAYNEQFF
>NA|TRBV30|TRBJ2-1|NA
TGTGCCTGGAGTTCAACCGGGACCTTACATTTCTTC
CAWSSTGTLHFF
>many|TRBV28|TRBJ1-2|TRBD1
TGTGCCATAGGGACAGGGGAAGGCTACACCTTC
CAIGTGEGYTF
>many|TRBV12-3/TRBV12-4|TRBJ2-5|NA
TGTGCCAGCAGTCGGCGGTACCAAGAGACCCAGTACTTC
CASSRRYQETQYF
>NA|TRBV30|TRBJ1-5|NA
TGTGCCTGGAGTGTTTTGGGAACAGTTCGCCAGCCCCAGCATTTT
CAWSVLGTVRQPQHF
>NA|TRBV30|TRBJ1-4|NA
TGTGCCGCTACCTCGGGGGTGAACGAAAAACTGTTTTTT
CAATSGVNEKLFF
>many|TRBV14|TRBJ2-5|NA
TGTGCCAGCAGCCTTCTGGGAAGGATTAGCGAGACCCAGTACTTC
CASSLLGRISETQYF
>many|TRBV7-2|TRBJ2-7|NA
TGTGCCAGCAGCTTAGGGGGGCTGTACTACGAGCAGTACTTC
CASSLGGLYYEQYF
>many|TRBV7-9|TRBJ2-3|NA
TGTGCCAGCAGCCTCGGAGCGGGTCGCACAGATACGCAGTATTTT
CASSLGAGRTDTQYF
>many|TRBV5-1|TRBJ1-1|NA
TGCGCCAGCAGCTGGGGAGCGGGGGGGACTGAAGCTTTCTTT
CASSWGAGGTEAFF
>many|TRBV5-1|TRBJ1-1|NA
TGCGCCAGCAGCTCCAGGGGCTTACGAGCTTTCTTT
CASSSRGLRAFF
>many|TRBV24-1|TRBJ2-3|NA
TGTGCCACCAGTGATTTGGGACTCTCCGATACGCAGTATTTT
CATSDLGLSDTQYF
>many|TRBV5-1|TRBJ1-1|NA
TGCGCCAGCAAGGAGGGTACAATGAACACTGAAGCTTTCTTT
CASKEGTMNTEAFF
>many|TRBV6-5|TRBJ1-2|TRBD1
TGTGCCAGCATCACGCCGGGGACAGGGGGCGGTGGCTACACCTTC
CASITPGTGGGGYTF
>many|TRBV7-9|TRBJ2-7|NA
TGTGCCAGAAACATAGACTACAGTCACTACGAGCAGTACTTC
CARNIDYSHYEQYF
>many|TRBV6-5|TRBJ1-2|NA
TGTGCCAGCAGTTCGCCTCAGGGGTTTGAAGGCTACACCTTC
CASSSPQGFEGYTF